Presented here are 3 T cell receptor beta chains from one specimen sequenced in a study of T cells in localized non-small cell lung cancer (dated by TCRdb to about 2020). The protocol used for the library was the immunoSEQ multiplex PCR assay. TCRdb re-hosts the immuneACCESS table, in-frame sequences only. Its copies lack some clones; in the studies checked, an unresolved V gene accounts for under half of them, and the cause for the rest is not known. In all, the sample holds roughly 26,000 clones, and around 85% of those were seen once. The biggest ten clones account for 8.5% to 10% of the sample. Here the sequenced sample was peripheral blood, taken before any cancer treatment. Source of these receptors: a man aged 35-75 years with stage III squamous cell lung carcinoma.

V is TRBV5-6 and J is TRBJ2-6; D remains ambiguous. CDR3 length: 13 residues. From germline, CDR1 is SGHDT and CDR2 YYEEEE. Trimming took 5 bases from V and 5 from J, leaving 8 bases between them. CDR3: CASSFTRANVLTF. DNA for the CDR3: TGTGCCAGCAGTTTTACTCGGGCCAACGTCCTGACTTTC.

The rearrangement joins TRBV11-2 to TRBJ1-5, with D uncertain. This CDR3 spans 15 amino acids. The germline gives CDR1 SGHAT, CDR2 FQNNGV. With 1 base removed from V and 7 bases from J, the gap between germline ends came to 14 bases. CDR3 protein: CASSLGAGVGQPQHF. The CDR3 region has the DNA TGTGCCAGCAGCTTAGGTGCGGGTGTAGGACAGCCCCAGCATTTT.

The chain has TRBV28 and TRBJ2-1, with TRBD2 identical over 8 bases. The J segment lost 7 bases and the V segment lost 4 bases, leaving 9 bases of the junction unmatched. The germline V gene encodes CDR1 MDHEN and CDR2 SYDVKM. The CDR3 covers 15 residues. DNA for the CDR3: TGTGCCAGCAGTTCGCTAGCGGGTGGAAGGAATGAGCAGTTCTTC. Encoded protein: CASSSLAGGRNEQFF.